The 24 T cell receptor beta chains below were found in one sample sequenced in a study of T-cell memory formation after mild COVID-19. Each CDR3 protein gets one entry after TCRdb re-called the 5' RACE reads with MiXCR. This repertoire shows about 340,000 distinct CDR3 sequences, about an eighth found once; its top ten account for roughly 22%. The sample taken for sequencing was PBMCs or a T cell subset sorted from them (not recorded which). Receptors originate from a man between 18 and 29 years old who had mild COVID-19 (a few samples of this study predate the infection). Cell type and time point are not known.

This clonotype showed up many times. The V and J genes are TRBV5-1 and TRBJ2-3; D is possibly TRBD1 (5 bases). With 1 base removed from V and 4 bases from J, the gap between germline ends came to 10 bases. The CDR3 covers 14 residues. Germline V gene sequence: CDR1 SGHRS, CDR2 YFSETQ. The CDR3 reads CASSLFTGPDTQYF. The CDR3 DNA reads as TGCGCCAGCAGCTTGTTCACAGGCCCAGATACGCAGTATTTT.

Only a few counts were recorded for this clonotype. The gene calls are TRBV14 and TRBJ1-3; 8 nucleotides line up with TRBD1. The germline V gene has CDR1 SGHDN and CDR2 FVKESK. V shed 3 bases and J 4 bases; nucleotides not matched to a gene: 5. The CDR3 extends over 15 amino acids. The CDR3 loop is CASSHAGTGGNTIYF. The CDR3 coding sequence is TGTGCCAGCAGCCATGCCGGGACAGGCGGAAACACCATATATTTT.

This rearrangement joins TRBV7-9 to TRBJ2-1, with D perhaps given as TRBD1 or TRBD2 (5 bases each). In germline, CDR1 is SEHNR, CDR2 FQNEAQ (reference sequence). The CDR3 spans 15 residues. V was clipped by 3 bases and J by 6 bases, with 15 bases between them. The CDR3 DNA follows: TGTGCCAGCAGCTTCACGATCGGGACGGCCAATGAGCAGTTCTTC. This gives the protein CASSFTIGTANEQFF.

The chain joins TRBV28 to TRBJ2-3; possible D gene TRBD2, 5 bases. The CDR3 is 13 residues long. Germline CDR1 reads MDHEN; CDR2 reads SYDVKM. Trimming shortened V by 9 bases and J by 3 bases, and 13 bases separated the two germline ends. The CDR3 spells CASKREKTDTQYF. For the CDR3, the DNA is TGTGCCAGTAAAAGGGAGAAAACAGATACGCAGTATTTT.

The chain employs TRBV6-5 and TRBJ2-3, with a tentative D call TRBD1 (6 bases). Germline CDR1 MNHEY, CDR2 SVGAGI. V lost 4 bases and J lost 2, with 13 bases in between. This CDR3 contains 15 residues. The CDR3, as DNA: TGTGCCAGCAGTTCGAGGACAGAGAACACAGATACGCAGTATTTT. Translated, it gives CASSSRTENTDTQYF.

This clonotype turned up a few times. This chain joins TRBV4-1 and TRBJ1-2, with D maybe TRBD1 (6 bases). Germline V gives CDR1 MGHRA, CDR2 YSYEKL. The CDR3 is 14 residues long. V lost 0 bases, J lost 5 bases, and 10 bases lay in between. CDR3 DNA: TGCGCCAGCAGCCAAGATCGGACAGCTTATGGCTACACCTTC. Translation gives CASSQDRTAYGYTF.

Ten or more counts support this clonotype. The chain is built from TRBV5-1 and TRBJ1-5; D is ambiguous. This CDR3 has 14 residues. CDR1 and CDR2 from the germline V gene are SGHRS and YFSETQ. Trimming stripped 0 bases from V and 6 bases from J, with 10 bases between. CDR3 nucleotides: TGCGCCAGCAGCTTGGGGTCAGTGGGTCAGCCCCAGCATTTT. Translation: CASSLGSVGQPQHF.

This rearrangement joins TRBV7-3 to TRBJ2-1; the match to TRBD2 covers 9 bases. Germline-derived CDR1 and CDR2 are SGHTA and FQGTGA. The CDR3 is 14 residues long. Losses at the gene ends were 2 bases for V and 7 bases for J; bases not matched to a gene: 3. CDR3 in amino acids: CASSLGGGANEQFF. In DNA form, the CDR3 reads TGTGCCAGCAGCTTAGGCGGGGGGGCGAATGAGCAGTTCTTC.

The genes are TRBV5-1 and TRBJ2-7; 9 bases fit TRBD2. The CDR3 is 16 residues long. Germline-derived CDR1 and CDR2 are SGHRS and YFSETQ. The J segment lost 3 bases and the V segment lost 4 bases, leaving 11 bases of the junction unmatched. CDR3 bases: TGCGCCAGCAGCCCCCGCGTAGCGGGGGCTCTCTACGAGCAGTACTTC. Its protein is CASSPRVAGALYEQYF.

This clonotype was detected a few times. The chain is built from TRBV20-1 and TRBJ2-1; 12 bases match TRBD2. This CDR3 has 14 amino acids. J gave up 9 bases and V 6 bases, and 9 bases lay outside the gene matches. Germline CDR1 and CDR2: DFQATT and SNEGSKA (reference sequence). This CDR3 is CSAQTSGGISEQFF. Written as DNA, the CDR3 is TGCAGTGCGCAGACTAGCGGGGGAATTAGTGAGCAGTTCTTC.

Many counts were recorded for this clonotype. This rearrangement joins TRBV12-3 or TRBV12-4 to TRBJ1-1, with D unclear. The CDR3 sequence is 12 residues long. V gave up 6 bases and J gave up 11 bases, with 16 bases separating them. The CDR3 here is CASSPPGKKAFF. CDR3 DNA sequence: TGTGCCAGCAGCCCCCCGGGGAAGAAGGCTTTCTTT.

This clonotype has just a few counts. The chain couples TRBV5-1 to TRBJ2-1, with 9 positions matching TRBD2. The CDR3 length is 14 residues. Germline lookup yields CDR1 SGHRS and CDR2 YFSETQ. V was clipped by 2 bases and J by 9 bases; unmatched bases: 6. The CDR3, as DNA: TGCGCCAGCAGCTTCGGCGGGGGGGCCGGTGAGCAGTTCTTC. Protein: CASSFGGGAGEQFF.

This rearrangement joins TRBV6-2 or TRBV6-3 to TRBJ1-1; weak D call: TRBD1 (6 bases). CDR1 is MNHEY and CDR2 is SVGEGT in the germline V gene. CDR3 size: 12 residues. Trimming left V 7 bases short and J 6 bases short, with 12 bases between. The CDR3 here is CASIYGGAEAFF. The CDR3, as DNA: TGTGCCAGCATCTACGGGGGCGCTGAAGCTTTCTTT.

There are a few counts of this clonotype. The chain joins TRBV2 to TRBJ2-2, with 13 nucleotides matching TRBD2. Germline V gene data show CDR1 as SNHLY and CDR2 as FYNNEI. The CDR3 has 15 residues. The ends lost 7 bases at V and 5 bases at J; junction bases unmatched: 4. The CDR3: CASNGLAGETGELFF. CDR3 in DNA: TGTGCCAGCAACGGACTAGCGGGGGAAACCGGGGAGCTGTTTTTT.

The chain couples TRBV7-8 to TRBJ1-1, with D hard to call. V lost 5 bases to trimming and J lost 5 bases, with 12 bases between them. The germline gives CDR1 SGHVS, CDR2 FQNEAQ. The CDR3 is 13 residues long. The CDR3 DNA reads TGTGCCAGCAGCCGACAAGGAACAACTGAAGCTTTCTTT. As protein: CASSRQGTTEAFF.

The J gene is TRBJ1-1, the V gene TRBV6-6, with 7 bases matching TRBD1. Trimming removed 7 bases from V and 6 bases from J; junction bases left unmatched: 14. Germline V gene data show CDR1 as MNHNY and CDR2 as SVGAGI (reference sequence). The length of the CDR3 is 15 residues. The chain's CDR3 is CASTFTATGTPEAFF. The CDR3 bases are TGTGCCAGCACCTTTACCGCGACAGGGACCCCTGAAGCTTTCTTT.

At least ten counts were recorded for this clonotype. An end of the junction differs from the germline gene, which may be a read error. J is TRBJ2-2 and V is TRBV5-1; possibly TRBD2 for D (5 bases). This CDR3 spans 13 amino acids. Germline V lookup: CDR1 SGHRS, CDR2 YFSETQ. The CDR3 sequence is CASGAGNTGELFF. The DNA for the CDR3 is TGTGCCAGCGGTGCAGGGAACACCGGGGAGCTGTTTTTT. Drawing the rest from reference TRBV5-1 and TRBJ2-2, the complete variable domain is KAGVTQTPRYLIKTRGQQVTLSCSPISGHRSVSWYQQTPGQGLQFLFEYFSETQRNKGNFPGRFSGRQFSNSRSEMNVSTLELGDSALYLCASGAGNTGELFFGEGSRLTVL.

The chain is built from TRBV10-3 and TRBJ2-5, with TRBD1 identical over 11 bases. The CDR3 runs to 16 residues. Looked up from germline, CDR1 is ENHRY and CDR2 is SYGVKD. V trimming: 2 bases; J trimming: 5 bases; junction bases outside the gene matches: 7. The CDR3 DNA follows: TGTGCCATCAGTGAGCCCGGACAGGGGGCGCGGGAGACCCAGTACTTC. Amino acids: CAISEPGQGARETQYF.

The J gene is TRBJ2-2, the V gene TRBV12-3 or TRBV12-4; TRBD1 matches at 9 bases. J was trimmed by 7 bases and V by 7 bases; bases with no gene match: 13. CDR3 length equals 16 residues. The CDR3 bases are TGTGCCAGCAACTCCGGGACAGGGATTTTTAGCGGGGAGCTGTTTTTT. Encoded protein: CASNSGTGIFSGELFF.

This clonotype was detected ten times or more. The V call is TRBV20-1, the J call TRBJ2-1; the D gene is possibly TRBD2 (6 bases). Germline V gene sequence: CDR1 DFQATT, CDR2 SNEGSKA (reference sequence). V was pared by 0 bases and J by 0 bases, with 12 bases between. This CDR3 spans 16 amino acids. Written as DNA, the CDR3 is TGCAGTGCTAGAGATGGAGGGGCTAGCTCCTACAATGAGCAGTTCTTC. It codes for CSARDGGASSYNEQFF.

V gene TRBV9 combines with J gene TRBJ2-7; 9 bases line up with TRBD1. Unmatched junction bases numbered 7, after V lost 4 bases and J lost 2 bases. This CDR3 region has 15 residues. Germline V lookup: CDR1 SGDLS, CDR2 YYNGEE. The CDR3 coding sequence is TGTGCCAGCAGCTCACAGGGGGCTACTACCTACGAGCAGTACTTC. Its translation is CASSSQGATTYEQYF. Full variable domain (missing parts from reference TRBV9 and TRBJ2-7): DSGVTQTPKHLITATGQRVTLRCSPRSGDLSVYWYQQSLDQGLQFLIQYYNGEERAKGNILERFSAQQFPDLHSELNLSSLELGDSALYFCASSSQGATTYEQYFGPGTRLTVT.

The rearrangement links TRBV18 to TRBJ2-1; TRBD1 agrees at 7 bases. Germline-derived CDR1 and CDR2 are KGHSH and LQKENI. The CDR3 length is 14 residues. V was clipped by 2 bases and J by 9 bases; unmatched bases: 7. CDR3 coding DNA: TGTGCCAGCTCACCAGGGACAGTCTCGCCTGAGCAGTTCTTC. It yields the protein CASSPGTVSPEQFF.

This clonotype was seen only a few times. The chain is built from TRBV12-3 or TRBV12-4 and TRBJ1-1; D ambiguous. Trimming removed 7 bases from V and 3 bases from J, with 12 bases in between. The CDR3 spans 13 residues. The chain's CDR3 is CASKDGPDTEAFF. In DNA form, the CDR3 reads TGTGCCAGCAAGGATGGTCCGGACACTGAAGCTTTCTTT.

V is TRBV20-1 and J is TRBJ2-1; perhaps TRBD2 as D (6 bases). V was shortened by 3 bases and J by 14 bases, with 11 bases between the two germline ends. This CDR3 region has 10 residues. Per germline, CDR1 DFQATT and CDR2 SNEGSKA (reference sequence). This chain's CDR3 is CSASRLGEFF. CDR3 nucleotide sequence: TGCAGTGCTAGCCGACTAGGCGAGTTCTTC.